Below, 4 T cell receptor beta chains from the same sample are listed, as sequenced in a study of shared clonotypes between healthy human individuals. TCRdb keeps only in-frame clones here, not all; method: immunoSEQ multiplex PCR. The table has about 2,200,000 clones, just over 90% seen once. Selected positively for CCR7 and CD45RO-negative, naive CD8 cells excluded terminally differentiated effector memory CD45RA+ cells. Sequenced: naive CD8+ T cells from PBMCs. These receptors all come from a man aged 18 to 35 in good health. Some clones in this sample may be carry-over from other donors' samples.

The rearrangement links TRBV11-2 to TRBJ2-1; weak D call: TRBD2 (5 bases). Trimming took 5 bases from V and 7 from J, leaving 21 bases between them. CDR1 is SGHAT and CDR2 is FQNNGV in the germline V gene. CDR3 length equals 16 residues. This CDR3 is CASSLLGKGPGNEQFF. DNA of the CDR3: TGTGCCAGCAGCCTTCTAGGGAAGGGTCCGGGAAATGAGCAGTTCTTC.

This clone was recorded once. The chain combines TRBV6-1 with TRBJ2-7; 9 bases fit TRBD1. J was trimmed by 6 bases and V by 2 bases; bases with no gene match: 11. This CDR3 spans 16 amino acids. The germline V gene encodes CDR1 MNHNS and CDR2 SASEGT. CDR3 nucleotide sequence: TGTGCCAGCAGTGAATCTGGGACAGGGAAGGAGGGCGAGCAGTACTTC. Translating gives CASSESGTGKEGEQYF.

V and J are TRBV5-1 and TRBJ2-7; D assignment may be TRBD1 or TRBD2 (5 bases each). Trimming removed 3 bases from V and 5 bases from J, with 18 bases in between. CDR3 length equals 15 residues. Germline V CDR1 and CDR2: SGHRS, YFSETQ. CDR3 in amino acids: CASSWGDGSGNEQYF. CDR3 sequence (DNA): TGCGCCAGCAGCTGGGGAGATGGTTCAGGGAACGAGCAGTACTTC.

The chain couples TRBV5-1 to TRBJ1-5; 7 positions agree with TRBD1. CDR1 and CDR2 (germline): SGHRS, YFSETQ. The CDR3 runs 14 residues. V was pared by 4 bases and J by 6 bases, with 7 bases of the junction left unmatched. This chain's CDR3 is CASSQTGLSQPQHF. Written as DNA, the CDR3 is TGCGCCAGCAGCCAGACAGGGTTAAGTCAGCCCCAGCATTTT.